These T cell receptor beta chains were read from a single sample in a study of blood T cells in healthy people across ages. TCRdb fed the 5' RACE reads into MiXCR, producing one record per CDR3 protein. The sample consists of about 400,000 distinct CDR3 sequences, approximately 51% of them appearing once. The source material was blood. These receptors all stem from a man aged 55 to 70 in good health. The CDR3 runs from the conserved cysteine through the conserved F or W. The D gene is left open where the match is weak. Clone sizes are given selectively: once, few, many, or a class where the clone is expanded.

v_call	d_call	j_call	clone_size	cdr3_aa	cdr3_nt
TRBV28	TRBD2	TRBJ2-3	NA	CASSVGGEGDTQYF	TGTGCCAGCAGTGTAGGAGGGGAGGGAGATACGCAGTATTTT
TRBV12-3/TRBV12-4	NA	TRBJ2-7	few	CASSHGGATYEQYF	TGTGCCAGCAGCCATGGGGGGGCGACCTACGAGCAGTACTTC
TRBV5-1	NA	TRBJ2-7	NA	CASSFQTGTNEQYF	TGCGCCAGCAGCTTTCAGACAGGTACTAACGAGCAGTACTTC
TRBV28	NA	TRBJ2-4	NA	CASRTGFRNWEQYF	TGTGCCAGCAGAACCGGGTTCCGGAACTGGGAGCAGTACTTC
TRBV24-1	NA	TRBJ2-7	few	CATSGGGYEQYF	TGTGCCACCAGTGGGGGCGGGTACGAGCAGTACTTC
TRBV4-3	TRBD1	TRBJ2-1	NA	CASSRTTGGNEQFF	TGCGCCAGCAGCCGAACGACAGGGGGCAATGAGCAGTTCTTC
TRBV20-1	TRBD2	TRBJ2-4	few	CSAELLAGALGAKNIQYF	TGCAGTGCTGAACTCCTAGCGGGGGCTCTGGGAGCCAAAAACATTCAGTACTTC
TRBV12-3/TRBV12-4	NA	TRBJ1-4	NA	CASSGANEKLFF	TGTGCCAGCTCTGGGGCAAATGAAAAACTGTTTTTT
TRBV5-1	NA	TRBJ2-2	NA	CASSLSPTNTGELFF	TGCGCCAGCAGCTTGTCACCGACGAACACCGGGGAGCTGTTTTTT
TRBV6-2/TRBV6-3	TRBD2	TRBJ2-1	few	CASSYLGTSTYNEQFF	TGTGCCAGCAGTTACTTGGGGACTAGCACGTACAATGAGCAGTTCTTC
TRBV10-3	NA	TRBJ2-5	NA	CAISELETQYF	TGTGCCATCAGTGAGTTAGAGACCCAGTACTTC
TRBV27	TRBD2	TRBJ2-5	NA	CASTFPLPGGNTAQETQYF	TGTGCCAGCACTTTCCCCCTTCCGGGGGGGAATACCGCCCAAGAGACCCAGTACTTC
TRBV20-1	NA	TRBJ2-3	NA	CSASVWGGQSDTQYF	TGCAGTGCTAGTGTTTGGGGGGGCCAATCAGATACGCAGTATTTT
TRBV6-4	NA	TRBJ2-3	NA	CASSVGAGPSTDTQYF	TGTGCCAGCAGTGTAGGTGCGGGGCCTAGCACAGATACGCAGTATTTT
TRBV7-2	TRBD2	TRBJ2-3	few	CASSLKGSGLAGGLDTQYF	TGTGCCAGCAGCTTAAAGGGGTCAGGACTAGCGGGAGGGCTGGATACGCAGTATTTT
TRBV4-3	TRBD2	TRBJ2-4	NA	CASSQDWASGPDEQYF	TGCGCCAGCAGCCAAGATTGGGCTAGCGGGCCAGATGAGCAGTACTTC
TRBV20-1	TRBD1	TRBJ1-2	NA	CSAPDRGAGYTF	TGCAGTGCTCCCGACAGGGGCGCTGGCTACACCTTC
TRBV9	NA	TRBJ2-7	NA	CASSVALAGYEQYF	TGTGCCAGCAGCGTAGCCCTCGCTGGGTACGAGCAGTACTTC
TRBV2	NA	TRBJ1-6	NA	CASSAGTGQPLHF	TGTGCCAGCAGTGCTGGGACGGGTCAACCCCTCCACTTT
TRBV29-1	TRBD1	TRBJ2-5	NA	CSVRRDRGKGETQYF	TGCAGCGTTAGGAGGGACAGGGGGAAGGGGGAGACCCAGTACTTC
TRBV27	NA	TRBJ2-5	few	CASSLFGGRGETQYF	TGTGCCAGCAGTTTATTCGGGGGTCGGGGAGAGACCCAGTACTTC
TRBV7-2	TRBD1	TRBJ2-5	NA	CASSSWTGGKRETQYF	TGTGCCAGCAGCTCTTGGACAGGGGGCAAAAGAGAGACCCAGTACTTC
TRBV12-3/TRBV12-4	TRBD1	TRBJ1-5	few	CACNPGQGPAQPQHF	TGTGCCTGCAATCCGGGACAGGGGCCTGCTCAGCCCCAGCATTTT
TRBV4-3	TRBD2	TRBJ2-1	once	CASSQGAGVYNEQFF	TGCGCCAGCAGCCAAGGAGCGGGGGTATACAATGAGCAGTTCTTC
TRBV10-3	TRBD1	TRBJ1-2	many	CAISAGQVNYGYTF	TGTGCCATCAGTGCAGGACAGGTTAACTATGGCTACACCTTC
TRBV24-1	NA	TRBJ2-2	many	CATSDYPGTGELFF	TGTGCCACCAGTGATTACCCGGGAACCGGGGAGCTGTTTTTT
TRBV20-1	TRBD2	TRBJ2-3	few	CSASLSSGGSTDTQYF	TGCAGTGCTAGCCTTTCTAGCGGGGGGAGCACAGATACGCAGTATTTT
TRBV20-1	TRBD2	TRBJ2-7	NA	CSARALAGAASYEQYF	TGCAGTGCTAGAGCCCTAGCGGGGGCGGCCTCCTACGAGCAGTACTTC
TRBV25-1	NA	TRBJ2-5	NA	CASSEDSQETQYF	TGTGCCAGCAGTGAAGACAGCCAAGAGACCCAGTACTTC